Shown below are 30 T cell receptor beta chains from a single sample sequenced in a study of T cells in Graves' hyperthyroidism and ophthalmopathy. TCR beta CDR3 region amplification was performed from RNA transcripts. First-round RT-PCR targeting the TCR CDR3 was performed with the HTBI primer set. TCRdb reprocessed the multiplex PCR reads via MiXCR and lists one record per CDR3 protein. The repertoire includes hundreds of thousands of distinct CDR3 sequences, approximately 15% of them detected once, and 13% sits in the top ten. The specimen was blood. The source is a man younger than 35 with Graves' ophthalmopathy.

This clonotype was counted only a few times. The rearrangement joins TRBV18 to TRBJ1-2, with D possibly being TRBD1 (6 bases). The CDR3 is made up of 13 amino acids. CDR1 and CDR2 from the germline V gene are KGHSH and LQKENI. The V gene lost 2 bases and the J gene lost 4 bases, with 8 bases spanning the gap. DNA for the CDR3: TGTGCCAGCTCACCAGAGGACAGCTATGGCTACACCTTC. Its translation is CASSPEDSYGYTF.

The V call is TRBV6-1, the J call TRBJ2-7; tentative D call: TRBD2 (6 bases). Germline assignment: CDR1 MNHNS and CDR2 SASEGT. CDR3 size: 14 residues. The V end was cut by 8 bases, the J end by 1 base, with 15 bases between. CDR3 in DNA: TGTGCCAGCCCCCCCCGCGGGGAATCCTACGAGCAGTACTTC. Translated, it gives CASPPRGESYEQYF.

This clonotype was seen just once. The V call is TRBV9, the J call TRBJ2-3; no definite D call. Germline V gene sequence: CDR1 SGDLS, CDR2 YYNGEE. This CDR3 spans 16 amino acids. Deletions cut 0 bases from V and 3 bases from J, with 14 bases between. The CDR3 spells CASSVVAHSPTDTQYF. The CDR3 region has the DNA TGTGCCAGCAGCGTAGTGGCTCACTCCCCTACAGATACGCAGTATTTT.

This clonotype was picked up many times. The V call is TRBV20-1, the J call TRBJ1-2; TRBD1 agrees at 8 bases. Germline-derived CDR1 and CDR2 are DFQATT and SNEGSKA (reference sequence). The length of the CDR3 is 12 residues. J lost 4 bases, V lost 3 bases, and 1 base had no gene match. CDR3 loop: CSARTGAYGYTF. CDR3 nucleotides: TGCAGTGCTAGGACAGGGGCCTATGGCTACACCTTC.

This clonotype was seen a handful of times. This chain links TRBV6-2 or TRBV6-3 with TRBJ2-2, with TRBD1 matching 12 bases. After removal of 2 bases from V and 7 bases from J, the junction contained 5 bases not matched to a gene. Germline V gives CDR1 MNHEY, CDR2 SVGEGT. The CDR3 sequence is 16 residues long. The CDR3 nucleotides are TGTGCCAGCAGTTACCCGGGACAGGGGGCTGGCGGGGAGCTGTTTTTT. This encodes CASSYPGQGAGGELFF.

The V gene is TRBV7-8, the J gene TRBJ2-2, with TRBD2 identical over 12 bases. Germline CDR1 is SGHVS and CDR2 is FQNEAQ. The trim removed 3 bases at V and 3 bases at J, leaving 8 bases unmatched. This CDR3 spans 18 amino acids. This chain's CDR3 is CASSFKASGGADTGELFF. The CDR3 nucleotides read TGTGCCAGCAGCTTTAAGGCTAGCGGGGGGGCGGACACCGGGGAGCTGTTTTTT.

This clonotype showed up many times. The CDR3 DNA sequence: TGCAGCGTTGAGTCTGGGGACTTGAACACCGGGGAGCTGTTTTTT. It is translated as CSVESGDLNTGELFF. This chain uses TRBV29-1 with TRBJ2-2; perhaps TRBD2 as D (6 bases). V was shortened by 3 bases and J by 1 base, with 12 bases between the two germline ends. Germline V gene lookup returns CDR1 SQVTM and CDR2 ANQGSEA. The CDR3 totals 15 residues.

This clonotype showed up many times. The chain joins TRBV30 to TRBJ2-7; D call uncertain. The CDR3 is 12 residues long. In germline, CDR1 is GTSNPN, CDR2 SVGIG (reference sequence). V was pared by 0 bases and J by 0 bases, with 3 bases between. As DNA, the CDR3 is TGTGCCTGGAGTGTGAGCTCCTACGAGCAGTACTTC. Amino acids: CAWSVSSYEQYF. The full variable domain, in which reference TRBV30 and TRBJ2-7 provide the parts outside the CDR3, is SQTIHQWPATLVQPVGSPLSLECTVEGTSNPNLYWYRQAAGRGLQLLFYSVGIGQISSEVPQNLSASRPQDRQFILSSKKLLLSDSGFYLCAWSVSSYEQYFGPGTRLTVT.

In this sample, this clonotype turned up a few times. The rearrangement joins TRBV18 to TRBJ2-3; 12 nucleotides match TRBD2. Germline V gene lookup returns CDR1 KGHSH and CDR2 LQKENI. The CDR3 totals 16 residues. Germline trimming cut 2 bases from V and 5 bases from J; bases unmatched to any gene: 5. The CDR3 is CASSPASGRVQDTQYF. CDR3 in DNA: TGTGCCAGCTCACCAGCTAGCGGGAGGGTCCAAGATACGCAGTATTTT.

This clonotype has ten or more counts. V gene TRBV6-1 combines with J gene TRBJ2-7; D unresolved. Trimming left V 1 base short and J 1 base short, with 8 bases between. CDR1 and CDR2 (germline): MNHNS, SASEGT. CDR3 length: 14 residues. CDR3 coding DNA: TGTGCCAGCAGTGAAGTAGGCGGATCCTACGAGCAGTACTTC. As protein: CASSEVGGSYEQYF.

This clonotype has at least ten counts. The rearrangement joins TRBV11-3 to TRBJ2-5, with 8 positions matching TRBD1. The trim removed 5 bases at V and 3 bases at J, leaving 11 bases unmatched. The CDR3 extends over 16 amino acids. The germline gives CDR1 SGHNT, CDR2 YENEEA. The CDR3 loop is CASSPTDRGVEETQYF. The CDR3 bases are TGTGCCAGCAGCCCTACCGACAGGGGAGTCGAAGAGACCCAGTACTTC.

This clonotype was seen more than once but under ten times. The chain carries TRBV6-5 and TRBJ1-1, with D perhaps TRBD1 (5 bases). This CDR3 has 15 residues. Per the germline V gene, CDR1 is MNHEY and CDR2 is SVGAGI. V lost 0 bases and J lost 1, with 9 bases in between. The CDR3 here is CASSYSGQENTEAFF. CDR3 nucleotides: TGTGCCAGCAGTTACTCGGGGCAGGAGAACACTGAAGCTTTCTTT.

This clonotype appeared a few times. This sequence joins TRBV14 and TRBJ2-1; D is possibly TRBD1 (6 bases). Germline-derived CDR1 and CDR2 are SGHDN and FVKESK. The V end was cut by 4 bases, the J end by 12 bases, with 25 bases between. The CDR3 is 16 residues long. The CDR3 reads CASSPPGTRGPDWQFF. The CDR3 coding sequence is TGTGCCAGCAGCCCCCCCGGGACACGGGGACCGGACTGGCAGTTCTTC.

This chain joins TRBV29-1 and TRBJ2-2; 9 bases are a match to TRBD1. The trim removed 4 bases at V and 5 bases at J, leaving 5 bases unmatched. CDR3 length equals 14 residues. Germline-derived CDR1 and CDR2 are SQVTM and ANQGSEA. CDR3 DNA: TGCAGCGTTGCCTGGGACAGGGAGACCGGGGAGCTGTTTTTT. It encodes CSVAWDRETGELFF.

This clonotype was detected many times. CDR3 DNA sequence: TGTGCCAGCAGCACCCGGGACAGGGAGAATGAAAAACTGTTTTTT. Translation: CASSTRDRENEKLFF. The rearrangement uses TRBV3-1 and TRBJ1-4, with 9 bases that match TRBD1. J lost 5 bases, V lost 5 bases, and 6 bases had no gene match. The CDR3 spans 15 residues. Germline lookup yields CDR1 LGHDT and CDR2 YNNKEL (reference sequence).

This clonotype was seen ten or more times. The V and J genes are TRBV5-1 and TRBJ2-7; 8 nucleotides line up with TRBD1. Losses at the gene ends were 0 bases for V and 4 bases for J; bases not matched to a gene: 12. CDR1 is SGHRS and CDR2 is YFSETQ in the germline V gene. The CDR3 has 17 amino acids. The CDR3 DNA follows: TGCGCCAGCAGCTTGGTCAGACAGGGGAAAGGGAATTACGAGCAGTACTTC. Amino acids: CASSLVRQGKGNYEQYF.

This clonotype was seen at least ten times. The V and J genes are TRBV5-1 and TRBJ2-3; perhaps TRBD2 as D (6 bases). CDR1 and CDR2 (germline): SGHRS, YFSETQ. The CDR3 spans 13 residues. V lost 4 bases and J lost 4, with 10 bases in between. CDR3 DNA sequence: TGCGCCAGCAGCGTACCGGGGGCAGATACGCAGTATTTT. This codes for CASSVPGADTQYF.

This clonotype was recorded many times. V and J are TRBV5-1 and TRBJ2-1, with 10 nucleotides matching TRBD1. The V gene's germline CDR1 is SGHRS and CDR2 YFSETQ. This CDR3 comprises 14 residues. The V and J ends lost 4 bases and 7 bases, in that order; junction bases with no gene match: 5. In DNA form, the CDR3 reads TGCGCCAGCAGCCTTGGACAGGGGGGGAATGAGCAGTTCTTC. Translated: CASSLGQGGNEQFF. The full variable domain, completed using reference TRBV5-1 and TRBJ2-1, is KAGVTQTPRYLIKTRGQQVTLSCSPISGHRSVSWYQQTPGQGLQFLFEYFSETQRNKGNFPGRFSGRQFSNSRSEMNVSTLELGDSALYLCASSLGQGGNEQFFGPGTRLTVL.

A few counts support this clonotype. The chain combines TRBV6-1 with TRBJ2-2; D may correspond to TRBD1 or TRBD2 (5 bases each). The V and J ends lost 6 bases and 1 base respectively, with 12 bases between them. CDR1 and CDR2 (germline): MNHNS, SASEGT. CDR3 length: 15 residues. The CDR3 spells CASSSGALNTGELFF. CDR3 nucleotides: TGTGCCAGCAGCTCCGGGGCACTGAACACCGGGGAGCTGTTTTTT.

This clonotype was detected many times. This sequence joins TRBV20-1 and TRBJ2-7; TRBD2 matches 14 bases. Germline V CDR1 and CDR2: DFQATT, SNEGSKA (reference sequence). The V and J ends lost 6 bases and 6 bases, in that order; junction bases with no gene match: 7. This CDR3 has 14 residues. The CDR3 DNA follows: TGCAGTGCCCTGGGGACTAGCGGGAGACTCGAGCAGTACTTC. This translates into CSALGTSGRLEQYF.

This clonotype was counted ten times or more. This chain connects TRBV18 to TRBJ2-7; D call uncertain. This CDR3 contains 12 residues. From germline, CDR1 is KGHSH and CDR2 LQKENI. Between the trimmed V and J ends, which lost 2 bases and 3 bases, there was a span of 5 bases. This chain's CDR3 is CASSPNSYEQYF. In DNA, the CDR3 is TGTGCCAGCTCACCAAACAGCTACGAGCAGTACTTC.

In its sample, this clonotype was seen many times. The chain couples TRBV7-9 to TRBJ2-1; 7 bases line up with TRBD1. The CDR3 has 14 residues. With 5 bases clipped from V and 5 bases from J, the junction kept 6 bases outside the gene matches. CDR1 and CDR2 (germline): SEHNR, FQNEAQ (reference sequence). The CDR3 DNA is TGTGCCAGCAGCCTATGGGACAGTCACAATGAGCAGTTCTTC. Translation: CASSLWDSHNEQFF.

The rearrangement uses TRBV6-1 and TRBJ2-7; D may correspond to TRBD1 or TRBD2 (5 bases each). CDR3 length: 15 residues. V gave up 6 bases and J gave up 0 bases, with 15 bases separating them. Germline values: CDR1 MNHNS, CDR2 SASEGT. The CDR3 nucleotides are TGTGCCAGCAGCCCAGTCTCAGGGAGCTCCTACGAGCAGTACTTC. Its translation: CASSPVSGSSYEQYF.

This clonotype was seen at least ten times. Here the CDR3 reads CASSVGFGGYEQYF. The CDR3 DNA follows: TGTGCCAGCAGTGTTGGATTTGGGGGCTACGAGCAGTACTTC. This chain uses TRBV12-3 or TRBV12-4 with TRBJ2-7; D tentatively reads TRBD1 or TRBD2 (5 bases each). The CDR3 contains 14 residues. V shed 5 bases and J shed 3 bases, with 14 bases lying between them.

This clonotype was recorded at least ten times. The chain combines TRBV2 with TRBJ1-2, with D tentatively TRBD1 (5 bases). CDR3 length: 15 residues. Deletions cut 8 bases from V and 4 bases from J, with 20 bases between. Germline CDR1 SNHLY, CDR2 FYNNEI. The CDR3 reads CASWDYRDASYGYTF. In nucleotides, the CDR3 is TGTGCCAGCTGGGATTACCGGGACGCAAGCTATGGCTACACCTTC.

This clonotype was detected a few times. J is TRBJ1-5 and V is TRBV24-1; possible D gene TRBD1, 6 bases. This CDR3 contains 12 residues. V shed 8 bases and J shed 4 bases, with 8 bases lying between them. The germline V gene encodes CDR1 KGHDR and CDR2 SFDVKD. CDR3 nucleotide sequence: TGTGCCACCAATACAGGGAATCAGCCCCAGCATTTT. It codes for CATNTGNQPQHF.

This clonotype was seen more than once but under ten times. This chain links TRBV6-1 with TRBJ1-6; 7 nucleotides align to TRBD1. Trimming took 7 bases from V and 0 from J; bases not matched to a gene: 3. This CDR3 is built from 15 residues. Germline CDR1 is MNHNS and CDR2 is SASEGT. CDR3 sequence: CASIGDSSYNSPLHF. The DNA of the CDR3 is TGTGCCAGCATCGGGGACAGCTCCTATAATTCACCCCTCCACTTT.

A note on this clonotype: The germline gene is not matched at one end of the junction; a read error may be the cause. The chain's CDR3 is CAGSLASGGAINEQFF. The CDR3 DNA sequence: TGTGCCGGCAGCTTAGCTTCAGGAGGGGCGATTAATGAGCAGTTCTTC. V usage is TRBV11-3 and J usage is TRBJ2-1; TRBD2 is a possible D gene (6 bases). Germline V gene data show CDR1 as SGHNT and CDR2 as YENEEA. CDR3 size: 16 residues.

This clonotype was recorded at least ten times. V is TRBV2 and J is TRBJ2-7; no reliable D call. Germline CDR1 is SNHLY and CDR2 is FYNNEI. V was cut by 8 bases and J by 7 bases, with 15 bases left in between. CDR3 length: 12 amino acids. The CDR3 here is CASLPLQGEQYF. The DNA of the CDR3 is TGTGCCAGCCTTCCCCTCCAAGGGGAGCAGTACTTC.

This clonotype was seen once. The chain combines TRBV14 with TRBJ2-5; 7 positions agree with TRBD2. Germline CDR1 is SGHDN and CDR2 is FVKESK. CDR3 length equals 17 residues. V shed 1 base and J 0 bases; nucleotides not matched to a gene: 8. The CDR3 DNA reads as TGTGCCAGCAGCCAAGGGCGAATAGCGGGCTACCAAGAGACCCAGTACTTC. As protein: CASSQGRIAGYQETQYF.